The T cell receptor delta chain described here comes from a study of Vδ1+ human thymocytes (dated by TCRdb to the late 2010s). In the study overall: As a data resource, the study described the mRNA-level TRG and TRD CDR3 repertoires of highly purified Vdelta1+ thymocytes obtained from young children. Validation of the multiplex-based CDR3 amplicon strategy against 5'RACE-based CDR3 amplicon generation methods had been performed previously. What the study reported, not specific to this receptor: The thymic TRG and TRD repertoires appeared highly polyclonal, with Gaussian CDR3 length distributions, in contrast to the oligoclonal repertoires of peripheral blood. Even though sort purity was high, about 20% of thymic TRD sequences were Vdelta2 (and few were Vdelta3), which was not the case for the peripheral blood Vdelta1+ controls. Because no clustering by age or sex was observed, donors were not stratified by these variables in the analyses. Numerous TRG clonotypes were shared among donors (up to about 6.9x10^3), while TRD repertoires were essentially private (a maximum of roughly 100 shared). The authors advised highly purified populations and single-cell validation, since unexpected Vdelta2 sequences could cause misinterpretation of bulk repertoire data.

The sample holds a few counts of this clone. Its antigen is unknown. No clone much larger than this one lies a single base away; base qualities are absent. CDR1 TSWWSYY and CDR2 QGS were looked up in the germline V gene. The CDR3, cysteine through phenylalanine, is 24 amino acids long. The DNA shown is the 72-base CDR3, in frame from base 1. Unmatched junction bases come to 28, with V trimmed by 2 bases and J by 1 base. RNA was extracted with the RNeasy mini kit and reverse transcribed using Superscript III. Multiplex PCR was used to generate CDR3 amplicons, with pooled V-gene forward primers and a constant-region reverse primer carrying Illumina adaptor overhangs. Amplicons were gel-purified, then indexed with Nextera index primers over around 8 extra PCR cycles and purified with AMPure XP beads. Sequencing of libraries was performed on an Illumina MiSeq using paired-end 250 bp reads, dual indexing and a roughly 21% PhiX spike-in. The study's own analysis went as follows. Reads were quality checked with FastQC, and TRG read pairs were merged with ea-utils fastq-join. IMGT/HighV-QUEST was used to annotate sequences, retaining only productive sequences with an unambiguous V-gene assignment, and each clonotype was defined by an identical CDR3 sequence. Downstream analysis used VDJtools 1.1.1, tcR 2.2.3, Treemap and vegan Shannon diversity in R 3.4.4. Clone calls in TCRdb were regenerated from the public reads with CATT, after which identical DNA sequences shared one row. None of the V and J calls come from the authors' own analysis; TCRdb made them. The sample includes about 75,000 delta-chain clones, with about 30% observed a single time. Clones ranked in the top ten supply over 0.2% of the sample.

Thymic samples were depleted of alphabeta T cells, then CD3+ TCRVdelta1+ TCRVdelta2- thymocytes were FACS-sorted. The purity of the sorted Vdelta1+ thymocytes was between roughly 98% and 99.6%. Thymic specimens were obtained from 8 paediatric patients, aged from about 5 days to 16 months, who were undergoing corrective cardiac surgery. After the thymic tissue was dispersed, mononuclear cells were isolated using a Histopaque-1077 density gradient. The staining antibodies were anti-TCRVdelta1 clone TS8.2, anti-TCRVdelta2 clone B6, anti-CD3 clone HIT3a and anti-TCRalphabeta clone IP26. This TCR was sampled from a boy under two years old who had congenital heart surgery. Sequenced sample: Vdelta1+ gamma-delta thymocytes from the thymus. The cell subset or site label, as the study defines it: FACS-sorted CD3+ TCRalphabeta- TCRVdelta1+ TCRVdelta2- thymocytes. The chain employs TRDV1 and TRDJ1, with 10 junctional bases fitting TRDD3. In nucleotide form, the sequence is TGTGCTCTTGGGGAAGCCCCCGGGCCCTCCCGTTTAGGTACTGGGGGATGGTGCACCGATAAACTCATCTTT. This encodes CALGEAPGPSRLGTGGWCTDKLIF.